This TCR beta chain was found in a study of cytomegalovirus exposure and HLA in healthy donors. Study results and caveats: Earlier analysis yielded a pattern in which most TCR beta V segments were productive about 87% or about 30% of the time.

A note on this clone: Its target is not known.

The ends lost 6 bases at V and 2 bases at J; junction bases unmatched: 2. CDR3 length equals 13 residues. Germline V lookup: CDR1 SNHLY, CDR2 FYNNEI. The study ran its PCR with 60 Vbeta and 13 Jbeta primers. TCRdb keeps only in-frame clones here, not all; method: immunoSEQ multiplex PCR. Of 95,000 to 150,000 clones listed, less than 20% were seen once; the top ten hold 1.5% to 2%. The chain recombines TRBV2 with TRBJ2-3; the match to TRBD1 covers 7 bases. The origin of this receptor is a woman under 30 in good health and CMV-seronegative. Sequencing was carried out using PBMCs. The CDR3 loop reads CASRTGATDTQYF. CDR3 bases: TGTGCCAGCAGAACAGGGGCCACAGATACGCAGTATTTT.